Below are 27 T cell receptor beta chains sequenced from a single sample in a study of cytomegalovirus exposure and HLA in healthy donors. This PCR relied on a set of 60 Vbeta primers and 13 Jbeta primers. Only in-frame clones appear in the TCRdb table, and some are missing; sequencing was by immunoSEQ multiplex PCR. The sample includes over 150,000 clones, approximately 80% of them seen just once. The sequenced material came from PBMCs. These receptor sequences come from a middle-aged woman in good health and CMV-seropositive.

This clone showed up just a few times. The V call is TRBV28, the J call TRBJ2-7; D possibly corresponds to TRBD1 (6 bases). Germline loops: CDR1 MDHEN, CDR2 SYDVKM. The V end was cut by 6 bases, the J end by 4 bases, with 13 bases between. The CDR3 loop spans 13 amino acids. CDR3 residues: CASRAGTPYEQYF. The CDR3 nucleotides are TGTGCCAGCAGGGCCGGGACACCTTACGAGCAGTACTTC.

The rearrangement links TRBV28 to TRBJ1-5; D unclear. V lost 3 bases, J lost 2 bases, and 5 bases lay in between. The CDR3 runs 13 residues. Germline assignment: CDR1 MDHEN and CDR2 SYDVKM. DNA for the CDR3: TGTGCCAGCAGTTTGTATCGCAATCAGCCCCAGCATTTT. Encoded protein: CASSLYRNQPQHF.

Only a few counts were recorded for this clone. The CDR3 coding sequence is TGTGCCAGCAGCTTAGCGGGAGGGCCCGCAGATACGCAGTATTTT. Protein product: CASSLAGGPADTQYF. This chain connects TRBV7-6 to TRBJ2-3, with 7 bases aligning to TRBD2. The CDR3 has 15 amino acids. The germline gives CDR1 SGHVS, CDR2 FNYEAQ. J gave up 4 bases and V 0 bases, and 4 bases lay outside the gene matches. Together with reference TRBV7-6 and TRBJ2-3, the CDR3 gives the full variable domain: GAGVSQSPRYKVTKRGQDVALRCDPISGHVSLYWYRQALGQGPEFLTYFNYEAQQDKSGLPNDRFSAERPEGSISTLTIQRTEQRDSAMYRCASSLAGGPADTQYFGPGTRLTVL.

J is TRBJ2-1 and V is TRBV5-1; a weak D match, TRBD2 (6 bases). The V end lost 6 bases, the J end lost 0 bases, and 13 bases lay between the germline ends. Germline V lookup: CDR1 SGHRS, CDR2 YFSETQ. The CDR3 length is 15 residues. CDR3 DNA: TGCGCCAGCACCATAACCGGGAGCTCCTACAATGAGCAGTTCTTC. This encodes CASTITGSSYNEQFF.

The V call is TRBV6-5, the J call TRBJ1-1, with TRBD1 matching 8 bases. The trim removed 6 bases at V and 5 bases at J, leaving 5 bases unmatched. This CDR3 has 13 amino acids. The germline gives CDR1 MNHEY, CDR2 SVGAGI. The CDR3 coding sequence is TGTGCCAGCAGCCGGACAGGGACGACTGAAGCTTTCTTT. This translates into CASSRTGTTEAFF.

This clone has only a few counts. The chain has TRBV5-6 and TRBJ1-1; D ambiguous. The germline V gene encodes CDR1 SGHDT and CDR2 YYEEEE. This CDR3 has 14 residues. Trimming took off 2 bases at V and 4 bases at J, with 12 bases between the two ends. The CDR3 region has the DNA TGTGCCAGCAGCTTCACGGGGAGGAGCACTGAAGCTTTCTTT. Translation gives CASSFTGRSTEAFF. Full variable domain (outside the CDR3, taken from reference TRBV5-6 and TRBJ1-1): DAGVTQSPTHLIKTRGQQVTLRCSPKSGHDTVSWYQQALGQGPQFIFQYYEEEERQRGNFPDRFSGHQFPNYSSELNVNALLLGDSALYLCASSFTGRSTEAFFGQGTRLTVV.

This chain connects TRBV6-1 to TRBJ2-5, with 8 nucleotides matching TRBD1. The closer fit of TRBJ2-7 to the DNA end suggests the J call may be wrong. There are 13 residues in the CDR3. The germline gives CDR1 MNHNS, CDR2 SASEGT. CDR3 amino acids: CASSGGQGTEQYF. Written as DNA, the CDR3 is TGTGCCAGCAGTGGTGGACAGGGAACCGAGCAGTACTTC.

This chain joins TRBV7-2 and TRBJ2-7; 8 positions match TRBD2. This CDR3 is 15 amino acids long. Trimming at V came to 1 base and at J to 2 bases, leaving 4 bases not matched to a gene. Germline V lookup: CDR1 SGHTA, CDR2 FQGNSA. CDR3 sequence: CASSLEAGGAYEQYF. In DNA, the CDR3 is TGTGCCAGCAGCTTAGAGGCGGGGGGAGCCTACGAGCAGTACTTC.

The V gene is TRBV2, the J gene TRBJ1-3, with D perhaps TRBD1 (5 bases). In germline, CDR1 is SNHLY, CDR2 FYNNEI. The V end lost 8 bases, the J end lost 0 bases, and 11 bases lay between the germline ends. This CDR3 comprises 14 residues. This chain's CDR3 is CASSAGLSGNTIYF. The DNA for the CDR3 is TGTGCCAGCTCCGCGGGACTCTCTGGAAACACCATATATTTT.

This chain links TRBV5-1 with TRBJ2-1; 9 bases line up with TRBD1. CDR3 length: 15 residues. Germline V CDR1 and CDR2: SGHRS, YFSETQ. The V and J ends lost 4 bases and 4 bases, in that order; junction bases with no gene match: 6. The CDR3 region has the DNA TGCGCCAGCAGCCCGGGACAGGGAAGTTACAATGAGCAGTTCTTC. It is translated as CASSPGQGSYNEQFF.

V and J are TRBV15 and TRBJ2-7, with 7 positions matching TRBD2. The CDR3 spans 15 residues. Germline values: CDR1 LNHNV, CDR2 YYDKDF (reference sequence). V was clipped by 1 base and J by 0 bases; unmatched bases: 3. The CDR3 loop reads CATSRGGGNSYEQYF. The CDR3 nucleotides are TGTGCCACCAGCAGAGGCGGGGGAAACTCCTACGAGCAGTACTTC.

The rearrangement uses TRBV7-2 and TRBJ1-2; TRBD1 aligns across 10 bases. The CDR3 runs to 16 residues. V was clipped by 0 bases and J by 8 bases; unmatched bases: 9. CDR1 is SGHTA and CDR2 is FQGNSA in the germline V gene. In nucleotides, the CDR3 is TGTGCCAGCAGCTTAGCCCAGAGGGACAGGGGACACGGCTACACCTTC. Amino acid sequence: CASSLAQRDRGHGYTF.

The V gene is TRBV7-6, the J gene TRBJ2-7; 11 bases agree with TRBD2. V trimming: 5 bases; J trimming: 5 bases; junction bases outside the gene matches: 8. The V gene's germline CDR1 is SGHVS and CDR2 FNYEAQ. The CDR3 consists of 15 residues. As DNA, the CDR3 is TGTGCCAGCAGCGCTTTGACTAGCGGGAAGGACGAGCAGTACTTC. This encodes CASSALTSGKDEQYF.

As regards this clone: Within the sample, other DNA sequences also encode this same CDR3. This chain joins TRBV7-9 and TRBJ1-1, with D perhaps TRBD1 (6 bases). CDR3 size: 13 residues. Per germline, CDR1 SEHNR and CDR2 FQNEAQ (reference sequence). Trimming removed 6 bases at V and 8 bases at J, with 16 bases between. CDR3 sequence: CASSSSTGGEAFF. Written as DNA, the CDR3 is TGTGCCAGCAGTTCATCGACAGGCGGGGAAGCTTTCTTT.

The J gene is TRBJ1-4, the V gene TRBV18; 7 positions match TRBD1. Trimming removed 1 base from V and 7 bases from J; junction bases left unmatched: 18. This CDR3 spans 19 amino acids. The germline V gene encodes CDR1 KGHSH and CDR2 LQKENI. CDR3 coding DNA: TGTGCCAGCTCACCACGTAGGCAGAAGACCGGGACAGTCAGTGAAAAACTGTTTTTT. Its translation is CASSPRRQKTGTVSEKLFF.

This clone was seen more than once but under ten times. The CDR3 protein is CASSMEGGYTF. The CDR3 DNA follows: TGTGCCAGTAGTATGGAGGGCGGCTACACCTTC. The J gene is TRBJ1-2, the V gene TRBV19; D uncertain. This CDR3 has 11 amino acids. V dropped 3 bases and J dropped 8 bases, with 7 bases sitting between them. Per the germline V gene, CDR1 is LNHDA and CDR2 is SQIVND (reference sequence).

The genes are TRBV28 and TRBJ1-6; a possible D gene is TRBD1 (5 bases). This CDR3 is 12 amino acids long. From germline, CDR1 is MDHEN and CDR2 SYDVKM. Between the trimmed V and J ends, which lost 6 bases and 11 bases, there was a span of 11 bases. The CDR3, as DNA: TGTGCCAGCAGAACGACAGCGACACCCCTCCACTTT. Residues: CASRTTATPLHF.

This chain links TRBV14 with TRBJ1-3; tentatively, D is TRBD1 (5 bases). The CDR3 loop spans 15 amino acids. Per germline, CDR1 SGHDN and CDR2 FVKESK. Trimming removed 0 bases from V and 8 bases from J, with 14 bases in between. As DNA, the CDR3 is TGTGCCAGCAGCCAAGATCCAGGGATAATAGACACCATATATTTT. The encoded protein is CASSQDPGIIDTIYF.

This rearrangement joins TRBV28 to TRBJ1-4; TRBD1 might be the D (6 bases). Germline CDR1 and CDR2: MDHEN and SYDVKM. The V end was cut by 3 bases, the J end by 4 bases, with 15 bases between. The CDR3 length is 16 residues. This CDR3 is CASSLGGAGNNEKLFF. CDR3 nucleotides: TGTGCCAGCAGTTTGGGGGGGGCAGGGAATAATGAAAAACTGTTTTTT. Full variable domain (rest looked up from reference TRBV28 and TRBJ1-4): DVKVTQSSRYLVKRTGEKVFLECVQDMDHENMFWYRQDPGLGLRLIYFSYDVKMKEKGDIPEGYSVSREKKERFSLILESASTNQTSMYLCASSLGGAGNNEKLFFGSGTQLSVL.

On this clone itself: The same CDR3 also results from other DNA sequences found in this sample. The chain has TRBV5-1 and TRBJ2-7, with D perhaps TRBD1 (6 bases). The germline V and J ends were trimmed by 2 bases and 5 bases, with 14 bases remaining between them. CDR3 length: 14 amino acids. Germline assignment: CDR1 SGHRS and CDR2 YFSETQ. CDR3 protein: CASSLPTGKDEQYF. The DNA for the CDR3 is TGCGCCAGCAGCTTACCTACAGGGAAAGACGAGCAGTACTTC.

As for this clone: A read error may account for a junction end that differs from germline. The V call is TRBV30, the J call TRBJ2-1; TRBD2 matches at 14 bases. The CDR3 spans 15 residues. Germline CDR1 and CDR2: GTSNPN and SVGIG (reference sequence). The CDR3 loop reads CAWSEGLAGVNEQLF. The CDR3 DNA reads TGTGCCTGGAGTGAGGGACTAGCGGGAGTTAATGAGCAGCTCTTC.

This clone was seen a handful of times. An end of the junction does not agree with germline; a read error may underlie this. J is TRBJ2-7 and V is TRBV9; D possibly corresponds to TRBD2 (5 bases). CDR3 size: 15 residues. Germline CDR1 and CDR2: SGDLS and YYNGEE. CDR3 nucleotide sequence: TGTACCAGCAGTAATAGTTTCGAGGGCTCCTACGAGCAGTACTTC. It codes for CTSSNSFEGSYEQYF.

This chain links TRBV5-1 with TRBJ2-3; 12 nucleotides match TRBD2. There are 15 residues in the CDR3. Trimming removed 5 bases from V and 4 bases from J; junction bases left unmatched: 5. The germline CDR1 and CDR2 sequences are SGHRS and YFSETQ. The CDR3 DNA sequence: TGCGCCAGCAGGAACCTAGCGGGGGGGGCAGATACGCAGTATTTT. This gives the protein CASRNLAGGADTQYF. Full variable domain (missing parts from reference TRBV5-1 and TRBJ2-3): KAGVTQTPRYLIKTRGQQVTLSCSPISGHRSVSWYQQTPGQGLQFLFEYFSETQRNKGNFPGRFSGRQFSNSRSEMNVSTLELGDSALYLCASRNLAGGADTQYFGPGTRLTVL.

Notes on this clone: Other DNA sequences in the sample encode the same CDR3. This chain joins TRBV18 and TRBJ2-5, with D unclear. Between the trimmed V and J ends, which lost 0 bases and 5 bases, there was a span of 7 bases. The CDR3 length is 13 residues. Germline CDR1 and CDR2: KGHSH and LQKENI. CDR3 DNA sequence: TGTGCCAGCTCACCACCTTCGGAGGAGACCCAGTACTTC. Encoded protein: CASSPPSEETQYF. The entire variable domain, with the rest obtained from reference TRBV18 and TRBJ2-5, is as follows: NAGVMQNPRHLVRRRGQEARLRCSPMKGHSHVYWYRQLPEEGLKFMVYLQKENIIDESGMPKERFSAEFPKEGPSILRIQQVVRGDSAAYFCASSPPSEETQYFGPGTRLLVL.

The J gene is TRBJ2-6, the V gene TRBV7-9; 8 nucleotides align to TRBD2. With V trimmed by 5 bases and J by 0 bases, 6 bases remained unmatched. The germline CDR1 and CDR2 sequences are SEHNR and FQNEAQ (reference sequence). CDR3 length: 17 residues. CDR3 amino acids: CASSPGTSGSGANVLTF. The CDR3 nucleotides read TGTGCCAGCAGCCCGGGGACTAGTGGCTCTGGGGCCAACGTCCTGACTTTC.

CDR3 DNA: TGCGCCAGCAGCTCCCATTTAGAGACCCAGTACTTC. It specifies CASSSHLETQYF. The chain couples TRBV5-1 to TRBJ2-5, with unresolved D. Trimming removed 3 bases from V and 4 bases from J, with 7 bases in between. In germline, CDR1 is SGHRS, CDR2 YFSETQ. The CDR3 covers 12 residues.

This sequence joins TRBV29-1 and TRBJ2-2; D call uncertain. CDR1 and CDR2 from the germline V gene are SQVTM and ANQGSEA. The CDR3 extends over 11 amino acids. V lost 5 bases to trimming and J lost 7 bases, with 8 bases between them. The CDR3 region is CSVSLLGELFF. The CDR3, as DNA: TGCAGCGTTTCCCTTCTCGGGGAGCTGTTTTTT.